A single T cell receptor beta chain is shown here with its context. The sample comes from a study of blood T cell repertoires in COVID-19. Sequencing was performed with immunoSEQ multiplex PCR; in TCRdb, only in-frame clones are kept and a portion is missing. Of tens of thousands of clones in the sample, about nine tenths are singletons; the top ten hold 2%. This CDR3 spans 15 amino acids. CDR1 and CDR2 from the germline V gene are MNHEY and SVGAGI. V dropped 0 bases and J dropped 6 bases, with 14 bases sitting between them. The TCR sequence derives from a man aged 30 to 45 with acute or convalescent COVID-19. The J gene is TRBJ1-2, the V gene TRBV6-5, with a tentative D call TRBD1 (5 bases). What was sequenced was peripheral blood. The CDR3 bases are TGTGCCAGCAGTTACTCCTCCTTCCAGGGCGATGGCTACACCTTC. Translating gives CASSYSSFQGDGYTF.